This is a list of T cell receptor beta chains from one sample in a study of T cell responses to AZD1222 COVID-19 vaccine. The protocol was immunoSEQ multiplex PCR, while the TCRdb copy is restricted to in-frame clones and leaves out a portion. The data contain roughly 140,000 clones, around 90% of them singletons. The sequencing here drew on peripheral blood, taken 28 days after the second AZD1222 dose. The receptors derive from an adult who received the AZD1222 COVID-19 vaccine. Both conserved end residues are part of each CDR3. The D gene is left open where the match is weak. Size values are once, few and many counts, or a class for expanded clones, and some rows have none.

j_call clone_size cdr3_length v_call d_call cdr3_aa cdr3_nt
TRBJ2-3 once 14 TRBV7-2 - CASSPSGLTDTQYF TGTGCCAGCAGCCCCTCAGGCCTTACCGATACGCAGTATTTT
TRBJ2-7 - 22 TRBV5-1 TRBD2 CASSLAGTYTPGTSGTPYEQYF TGCGCCAGCAGCTTGGCCGGGACGTATACACCCGGGACTAGCGGGACTCCTTACGAGCAGTACTTC
TRBJ2-7 - 14 TRBV18 TRBD1 CASSPRTGEYEQYF TGTGCCAGCTCACCACGGACAGGGGAGTACGAGCAGTACTTC
TRBJ1-2 few 14 TRBV6-1 TRBD1 CASSELGQGDGYTF TGTGCCAGCAGTGAACTTGGACAGGGGGACGGCTACACCTTC
TRBJ1-5 - 14 TRBV2 TRBD1 CASRWTGGDQPQHF TGTGCCAGCAGATGGACAGGGGGGGATCAGCCCCAGCATTTT
TRBJ2-4 - 14 TRBV7-8 TRBD1 CASSLVGTENIQYF TGTGCCAGCAGCTTAGTAGGGACAGAAAACATTCAGTACTTC
TRBJ1-1 - 13 TRBV10-3 TRBD1 CAISRQGTTEAFF TGTGCCATCAGCCGACAGGGAACGACTGAAGCTTTCTTT
TRBJ1-1 - 12 TRBV5-1 - CASSLANTEAFF TGCGCCAGCAGCTTGGCGAACACTGAAGCTTTCTTT
TRBJ2-1 - 13 TRBV5-1 - CASSFATGNEQFF TGCGCCAGCAGCTTCGCTACAGGCAATGAGCAGTTCTTC
TRBJ1-1 - 12 TRBV30 - CAWSEQYTEAFF TGTGCCTGGAGTGAACAGTACACTGAAGCTTTCTTT
TRBJ1-1 once 14 TRBV5-1 - CASSLVGVNTEAFF TGCGCCAGCAGCTTGGTGGGTGTGAACACTGAAGCTTTCTTT
TRBJ1-5 - 15 TRBV6-6 TRBD1 CASSHLGADREPQHF TGTGCCAGCAGTCATCTGGGGGCCGACAGGGAGCCCCAGCATTTT
TRBJ2-1 - 14 TRBV3-1/TRBV3-2 - CASSQGLAYNEQFF TGTGCCAGCAGCCAGGGGCTAGCTTACAATGAGCAGTTCTTC
TRBJ2-7 - 17 TRBV12-5 - CASGLAPGYGSRGEQYF TGTGCTAGTGGTTTGGCCCCCGGTTACGGGAGCCGAGGGGAGCAGTACTTC
TRBJ1-2 medium-sized 12 TRBV12-3/TRBV12-4 - CASSLGGSGYTF TGTGCCAGCAGTTTAGGAGGGAGCGGCTACACCTTC
TRBJ1-2 once 14 TRBV5-1 TRBD1 CASSSGQGLYGYTF TGCGCCAGCAGCAGTGGACAGGGCCTCTATGGCTACACCTTC
TRBJ2-2 once 12 TRBV27 - CAKFRRAGELFF TGTGCCAAATTCCGGAGGGCCGGGGAGCTGTTTTTT
TRBJ1-2 - 13 TRBV7-9 - CASSFQGNYGYTF TGTGCCAGCAGCTTTCAGGGCAACTATGGCTACACCTTC
TRBJ2-3 - 16 TRBV7-9 - CASSLRPDPRGDTQYF TGTGCCAGCAGCTTAAGGCCAGACCCTCGCGGAGATACGCAGTATTTT
TRBJ1-1 - 13 TRBV18 - CASSPRADTEAFF TGTGCCAGCTCACCAAGGGCGGACACTGAAGCTTTCTTT
TRBJ1-2 - 14 TRBV14 - CASSPFGEYYGYTF TGTGCCAGCAGCCCCTTCGGGGAGTACTATGGCTACACCTTC
TRBJ1-1 - 13 TRBV30 - CAWSTTGRTEAFF TGTGCCTGGAGCACCACAGGTCGCACTGAAGCTTTCTTT
TRBJ2-7 - 14 TRBV2 TRBD1 CASRWDRVADEQYF TGTGCCAGCAGATGGGACAGGGTGGCGGACGAGCAGTACTTC
TRBJ1-1 - 13 TRBV29-1 - CSVGGVLNTEAFF TGCAGCGTTGGCGGCGTCTTGAACACTGAAGCTTTCTTT
TRBJ2-5 - 16 TRBV9 TRBD2 CASSGTGLAGMETQYF TGTGCCAGCAGCGGAACGGGACTAGCGGGTATGGAGACCCAGTACTTC
TRBJ2-7 - 16 TRBV7-2 TRBD1 CASSPSATGALNEQYF TGTGCCAGCAGCCCAAGCGCGACAGGGGCCCTCAACGAGCAGTACTTC